The sequence of this TCR beta chain was determined in a study of yellow fever vaccine responses in identical twins. The study, taken as a whole, reports: Reportedly, the response of twins' T cells to the vaccine seemed partly convergent, partly personalized.

From the RT-PCR reads, TCRdb called clonotypes with MiXCR, one entry per CDR3 protein. The sample holds 15,000 to 20,000 distinct CDR3 sequences, less than 75% seen once. Germline trimming cut 0 bases from V and 2 bases from J; bases unmatched to any gene: 15. Germline loops: CDR1 SGHRS, CDR2 YFSETQ. This CDR3 has 19 residues. This clonotype has only a few counts. Its antigen is as yet unknown. This specimen consisted of T cells from blood (PBMCs), unsorted or a sorted subset (not recorded which), obtained before or after yellow fever vaccination (not recorded which). The chain uses TRBV5-1 and TRBJ2-3, with TRBD2 matching over 7 bases. The TCR comes from a woman between 18 and 29 years old who received the yellow fever vaccine. The CDR3 spells CASSLGREGTPRLTDTQYF. In nucleotides, the CDR3 is TGCGCCAGCAGCTTGGGTAGGGAGGGGACCCCCAGACTCACAGATACGCAGTATTTT.